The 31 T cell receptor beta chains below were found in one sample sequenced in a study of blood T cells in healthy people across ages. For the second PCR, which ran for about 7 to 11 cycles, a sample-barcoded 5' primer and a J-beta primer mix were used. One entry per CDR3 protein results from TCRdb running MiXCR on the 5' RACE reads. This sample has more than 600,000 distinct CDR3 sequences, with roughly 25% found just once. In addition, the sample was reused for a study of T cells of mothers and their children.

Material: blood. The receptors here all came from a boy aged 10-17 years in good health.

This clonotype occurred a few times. The CDR3 spells CASSVAAGAYEQYF. The CDR3 DNA reads as TGTGCCAGCAGCGTAGCGGCGGGGGCCTACGAGCAGTACTTC. This chain uses TRBV9 with TRBJ2-7; TRBD2 matches 7 bases. J gave up 2 bases and V 0 bases, and 2 bases lay outside the gene matches. CDR1 and CDR2 from the germline V gene are SGDLS and YYNGEE. The CDR3 has 14 residues.

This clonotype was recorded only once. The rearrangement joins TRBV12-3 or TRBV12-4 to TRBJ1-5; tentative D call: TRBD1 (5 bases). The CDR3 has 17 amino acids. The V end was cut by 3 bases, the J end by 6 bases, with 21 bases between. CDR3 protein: CASSFGRFQGVTQPQHF. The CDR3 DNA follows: TGTGCCAGCAGTTTTGGGCGATTCCAGGGTGTAACTCAGCCCCAGCATTTT.

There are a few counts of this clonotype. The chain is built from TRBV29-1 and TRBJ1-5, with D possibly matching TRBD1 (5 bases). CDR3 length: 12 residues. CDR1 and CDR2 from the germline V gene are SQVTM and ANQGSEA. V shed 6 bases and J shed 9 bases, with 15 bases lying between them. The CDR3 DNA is TGCAGCGTGGGAGACGGGGCAGGGCCCCAGCATTTT. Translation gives CSVGDGAGPQHF.

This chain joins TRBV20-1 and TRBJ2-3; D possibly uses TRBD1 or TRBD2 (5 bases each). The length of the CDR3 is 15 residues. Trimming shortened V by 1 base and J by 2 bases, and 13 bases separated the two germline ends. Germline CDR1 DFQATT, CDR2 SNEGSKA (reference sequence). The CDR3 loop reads CSARAPGQFTDTQYF. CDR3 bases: TGCAGTGCTAGAGCTCCGGGGCAGTTCACAGATACGCAGTATTTT.

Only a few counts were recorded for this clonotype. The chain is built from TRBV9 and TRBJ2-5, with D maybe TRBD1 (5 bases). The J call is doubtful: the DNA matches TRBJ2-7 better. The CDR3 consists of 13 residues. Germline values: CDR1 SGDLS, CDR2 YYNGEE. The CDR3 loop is CASSVEDSYEQYF. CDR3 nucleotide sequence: TGTGCCAGCAGCGTAGAAGACAGCTACGAGCAGTACTTC.

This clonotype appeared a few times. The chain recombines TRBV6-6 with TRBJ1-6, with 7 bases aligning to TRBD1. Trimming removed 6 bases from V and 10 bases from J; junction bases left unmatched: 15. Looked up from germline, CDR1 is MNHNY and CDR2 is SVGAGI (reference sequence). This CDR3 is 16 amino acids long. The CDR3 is CASSGRDRAIRSPLHF. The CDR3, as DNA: TGTGCCAGCAGCGGTCGAGACAGGGCAATTCGCTCACCCCTCCACTTT.

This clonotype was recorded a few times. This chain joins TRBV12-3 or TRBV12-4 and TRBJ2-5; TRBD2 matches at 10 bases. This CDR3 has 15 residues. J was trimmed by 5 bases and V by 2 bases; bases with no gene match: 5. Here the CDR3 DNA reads TGTGCCAGCAGTTTAAGCGGGAGGGTTAGGGAGACCCAGTACTTC. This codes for CASSLSGRVRETQYF.

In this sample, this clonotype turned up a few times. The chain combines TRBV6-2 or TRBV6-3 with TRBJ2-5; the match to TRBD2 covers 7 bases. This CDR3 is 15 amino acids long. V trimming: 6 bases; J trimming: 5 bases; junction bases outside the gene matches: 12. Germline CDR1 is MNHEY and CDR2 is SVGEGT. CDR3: CASRGGTAPGETQYF. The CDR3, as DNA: TGTGCCAGCAGGGGAGGGACGGCCCCGGGCGAGACCCAGTACTTC.

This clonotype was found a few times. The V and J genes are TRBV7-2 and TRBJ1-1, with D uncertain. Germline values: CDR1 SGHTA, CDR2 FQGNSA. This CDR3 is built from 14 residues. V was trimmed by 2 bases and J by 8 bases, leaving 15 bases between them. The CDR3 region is CASSLSAGSGEAFF. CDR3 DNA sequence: TGTGCCAGCAGCTTAAGCGCGGGGAGCGGGGAAGCTTTCTTT.

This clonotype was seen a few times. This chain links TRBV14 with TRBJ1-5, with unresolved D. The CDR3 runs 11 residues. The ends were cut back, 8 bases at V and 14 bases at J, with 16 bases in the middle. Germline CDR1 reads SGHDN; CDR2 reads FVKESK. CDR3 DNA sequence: TGTGCCAGCGACCAAGGAGGATCAGAGCATTTT. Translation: CASDQGGSEHF.

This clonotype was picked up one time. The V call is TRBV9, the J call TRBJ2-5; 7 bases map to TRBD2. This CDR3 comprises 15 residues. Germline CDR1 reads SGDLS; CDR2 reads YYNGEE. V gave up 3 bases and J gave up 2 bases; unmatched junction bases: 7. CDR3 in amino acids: CASSGWGGLQETQYF. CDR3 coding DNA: TGTGCCAGCAGCGGATGGGGGGGACTACAAGAGACCCAGTACTTC.

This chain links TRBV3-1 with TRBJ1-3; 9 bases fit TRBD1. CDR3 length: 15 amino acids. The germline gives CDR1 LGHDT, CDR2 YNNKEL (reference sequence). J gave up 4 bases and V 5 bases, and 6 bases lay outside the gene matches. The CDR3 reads CASSIRQGVGNTIYF. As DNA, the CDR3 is TGTGCCAGCAGCATTCGACAGGGGGTCGGAAACACCATATATTTT.

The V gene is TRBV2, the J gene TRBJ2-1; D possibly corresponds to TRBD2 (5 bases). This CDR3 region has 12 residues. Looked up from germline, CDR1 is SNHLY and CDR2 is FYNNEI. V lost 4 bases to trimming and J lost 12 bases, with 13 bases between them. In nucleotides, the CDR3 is TGTGCCAGCAGTGGTGGTCTAGCAGCGCAGTTCTTC. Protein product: CASSGGLAAQFF.

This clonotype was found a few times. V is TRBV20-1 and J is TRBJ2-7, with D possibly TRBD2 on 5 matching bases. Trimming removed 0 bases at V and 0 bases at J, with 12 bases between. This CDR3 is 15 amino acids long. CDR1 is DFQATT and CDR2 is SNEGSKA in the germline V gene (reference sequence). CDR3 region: CSARDYGIHSYEQYF. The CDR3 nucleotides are TGCAGTGCTAGAGATTACGGGATTCACTCCTACGAGCAGTACTTC.

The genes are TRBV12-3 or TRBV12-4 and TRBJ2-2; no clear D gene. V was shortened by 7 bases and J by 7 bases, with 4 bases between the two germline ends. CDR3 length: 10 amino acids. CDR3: CASMVGELFF. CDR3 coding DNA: TGTGCCAGCATGGTCGGGGAGCTGTTTTTT.

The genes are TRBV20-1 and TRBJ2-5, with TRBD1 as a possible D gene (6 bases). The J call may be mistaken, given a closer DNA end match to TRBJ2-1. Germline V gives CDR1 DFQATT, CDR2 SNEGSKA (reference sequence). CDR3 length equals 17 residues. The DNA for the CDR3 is TGCAGTGCTAGTATTATGTCCTCGCCGCAGGGGCGGAATGAGCAGTTCTTC. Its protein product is CSASIMSSPQGRNEQFF.

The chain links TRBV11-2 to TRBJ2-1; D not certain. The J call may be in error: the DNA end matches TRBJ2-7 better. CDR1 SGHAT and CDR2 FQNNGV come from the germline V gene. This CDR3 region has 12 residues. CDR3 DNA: TGTGCCAGCACCCTAGACGCCTACGAGCAGTACTTC. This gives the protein CASTLDAYEQYF.

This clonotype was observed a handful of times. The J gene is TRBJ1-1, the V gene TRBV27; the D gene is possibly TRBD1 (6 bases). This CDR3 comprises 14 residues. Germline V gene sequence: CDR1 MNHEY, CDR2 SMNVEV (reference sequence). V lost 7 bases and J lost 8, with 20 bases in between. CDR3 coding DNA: TGTGCCAGCATGGACAGTATGATCTCCTCCGAAGCTTTCTTT. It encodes CASMDSMISSEAFF.

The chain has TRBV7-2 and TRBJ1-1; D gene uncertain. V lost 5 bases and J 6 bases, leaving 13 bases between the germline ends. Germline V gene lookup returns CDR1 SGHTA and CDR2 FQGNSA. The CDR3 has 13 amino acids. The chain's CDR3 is CASSPEGLAEAFF. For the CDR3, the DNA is TGTGCCAGCAGCCCAGAAGGGTTGGCTGAAGCTTTCTTT.

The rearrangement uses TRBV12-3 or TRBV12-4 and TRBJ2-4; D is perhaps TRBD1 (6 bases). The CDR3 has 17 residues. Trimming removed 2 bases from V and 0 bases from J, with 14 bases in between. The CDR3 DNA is TGTGCCAGCAGTTTAAGGGACACTTTGCTAGCCAAAAACATTCAGTACTTC. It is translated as CASSLRDTLLAKNIQYF.

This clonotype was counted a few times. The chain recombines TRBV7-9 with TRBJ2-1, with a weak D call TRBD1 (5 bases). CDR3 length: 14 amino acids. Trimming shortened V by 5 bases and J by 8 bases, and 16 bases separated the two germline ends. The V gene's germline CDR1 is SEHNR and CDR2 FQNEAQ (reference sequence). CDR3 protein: CASSPRLQGHEQFF. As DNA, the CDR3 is TGTGCCAGCAGCCCGCGACTCCAGGGCCATGAGCAGTTCTTC.

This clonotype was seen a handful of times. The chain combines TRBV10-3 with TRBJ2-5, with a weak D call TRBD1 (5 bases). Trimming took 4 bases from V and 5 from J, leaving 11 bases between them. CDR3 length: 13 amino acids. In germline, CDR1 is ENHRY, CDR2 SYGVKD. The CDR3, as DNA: TGTGCCATCAGTGTCAGGGTGACGGAGACCCAGTACTTC. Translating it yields CAISVRVTETQYF.

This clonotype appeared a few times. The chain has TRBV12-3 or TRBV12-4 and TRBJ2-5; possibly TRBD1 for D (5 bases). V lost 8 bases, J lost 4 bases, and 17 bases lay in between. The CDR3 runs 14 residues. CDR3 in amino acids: CASSTDSPGETQYF. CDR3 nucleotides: TGTGCCAGCTCAACCGACAGCCCTGGAGAGACCCAGTACTTC.

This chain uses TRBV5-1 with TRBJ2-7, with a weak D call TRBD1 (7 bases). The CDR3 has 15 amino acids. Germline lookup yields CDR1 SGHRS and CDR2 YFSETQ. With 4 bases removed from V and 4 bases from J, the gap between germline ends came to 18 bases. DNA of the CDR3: TGCGCCAGCAGCACCGCGGGGACAGAATTATACGAGCAGTACTTC. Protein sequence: CASSTAGTELYEQYF.

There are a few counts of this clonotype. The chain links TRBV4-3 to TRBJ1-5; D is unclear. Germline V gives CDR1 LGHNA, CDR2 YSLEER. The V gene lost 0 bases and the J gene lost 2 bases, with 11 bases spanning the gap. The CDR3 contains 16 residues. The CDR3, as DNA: TGCGCCAGCAGCCAAGATTGGGGAATCGGCAATCAGCCCCAGCATTTT. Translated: CASSQDWGIGNQPQHF.

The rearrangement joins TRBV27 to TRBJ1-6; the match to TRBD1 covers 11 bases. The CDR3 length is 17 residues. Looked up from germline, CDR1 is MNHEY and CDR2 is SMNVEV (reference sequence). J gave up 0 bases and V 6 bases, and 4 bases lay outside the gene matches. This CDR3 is CASRGTGGSSYNSPLHF. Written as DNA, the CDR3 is TGTGCCAGCAGAGGGACAGGGGGGAGCTCCTATAATTCACCCCTCCACTTT.

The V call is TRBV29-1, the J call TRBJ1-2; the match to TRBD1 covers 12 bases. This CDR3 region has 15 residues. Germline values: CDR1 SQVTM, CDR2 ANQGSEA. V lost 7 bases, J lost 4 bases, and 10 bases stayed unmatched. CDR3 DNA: TGCAGCGCTGGGGGGACAGGGGGCTCCAGCTATGGCTACACCTTC. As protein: CSAGGTGGSSYGYTF.

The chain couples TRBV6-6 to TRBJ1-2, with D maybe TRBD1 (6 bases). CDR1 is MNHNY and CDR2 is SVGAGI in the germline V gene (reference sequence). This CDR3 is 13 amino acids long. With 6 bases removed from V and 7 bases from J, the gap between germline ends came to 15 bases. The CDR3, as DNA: TGTGCCAGCAGCTCCTGGGGGGCGTCTGGCTACACCTTC. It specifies CASSSWGASGYTF.

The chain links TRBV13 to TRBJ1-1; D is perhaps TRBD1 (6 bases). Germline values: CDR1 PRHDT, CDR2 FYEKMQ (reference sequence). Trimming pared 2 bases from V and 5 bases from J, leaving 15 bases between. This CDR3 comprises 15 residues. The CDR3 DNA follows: TGTGCCAGCAGCTTAACATCTGGGGGCAGAACTGAAGCTTTCTTT. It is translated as CASSLTSGGRTEAFF.

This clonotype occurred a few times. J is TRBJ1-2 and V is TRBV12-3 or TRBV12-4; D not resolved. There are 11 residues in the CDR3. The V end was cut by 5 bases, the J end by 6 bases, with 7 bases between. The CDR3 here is CASSRGHGYTF. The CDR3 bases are TGTGCCAGCAGTCGAGGGCATGGCTACACCTTC.

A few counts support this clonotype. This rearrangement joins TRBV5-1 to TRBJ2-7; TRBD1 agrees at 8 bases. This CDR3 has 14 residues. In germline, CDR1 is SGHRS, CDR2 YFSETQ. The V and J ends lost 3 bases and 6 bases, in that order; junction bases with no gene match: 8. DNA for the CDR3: TGCGCCAGCAGCTGGGGGTCAGGACAGGGCGAGCAGTACTTC. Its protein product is CASSWGSGQGEQYF.